One T cell receptor (beta chain) is described in this entry. Trimming removed 0 bases at V and 0 bases at J, with 15 bases between. This CDR3 has 17 residues. Germline V CDR1 and CDR2: SGHVS, FQNEAQ. The entry originates in a study of shared clonotypes between healthy human individuals. As for the study in general: CD4 naive and CD4 memory each took three plates per donor, while CD8 naive took two and CD8 memory one.

Assay used: immunoSEQ multiplex PCR; TCRdb lists only in-frame clones, some missing. Of around 2.3 million clones in the sample, nearly 97% were seen once. The donors, all of them Caucasian adults, lived in Nashville, Tennessee. Material for sequencing was naive CD4+ T cells sorted from blood. Subset reported: CD45RA+ positively selected. The V call is TRBV7-8, the J call TRBJ2-7; D possibly corresponds to TRBD1 (6 bases). This TCR came from a man younger than 30 in good health. The CDR3 sequence: CASSLAGKTGDSYEQYF. The CDR3 region has the DNA TGTGCCAGCAGCTTAGCGGGGAAGACAGGCGACTCCTACGAGCAGTACTTC.